This T cell receptor beta chain was found in a study of identifying expanded T cells in peripheral blood. Study conclusions and caveats: Across healthy donors, higher total template counts meant significantly greater approximately 2-week count variance.

Comments on this clone: Its matching antigen is unknown.

The CDR3 is made up of 15 amino acids. Trimming took 5 bases from V and 7 from J; bases not matched to a gene: 8. CDR1 is MDHEN and CDR2 is SYDVKM in the germline V gene. Profiling relied on immunoSEQ multiplex PCR, and the TCRdb table lists in-frame clones only, not all of them. The top ten hold 2.8% of the sample, which has tens of thousands of clones, roughly 90% seen once. Sequenced input: blood. This chain uses TRBV28 with TRBJ2-1; TRBD2 matches at 10 bases. This sequence originates from a person aged 18-70 years in good health. The CDR3 bases are TGTGCCAGCAGTCCCACTAGCGGGATTAAAAATGAGCAGTTCTTC. As protein: CASSPTSGIKNEQFF. The full variable domain, in which reference TRBV28 and TRBJ2-1 provide the parts outside the CDR3, is DVKVTQSSRYLVKRTGEKVFLECVQDMDHENMFWYRQDPGLGLRLIYFSYDVKMKEKGDIPEGYSVSREKKERFSLILESASTNQTSMYLCASSPTSGIKNEQFFGPGTRLTVL.